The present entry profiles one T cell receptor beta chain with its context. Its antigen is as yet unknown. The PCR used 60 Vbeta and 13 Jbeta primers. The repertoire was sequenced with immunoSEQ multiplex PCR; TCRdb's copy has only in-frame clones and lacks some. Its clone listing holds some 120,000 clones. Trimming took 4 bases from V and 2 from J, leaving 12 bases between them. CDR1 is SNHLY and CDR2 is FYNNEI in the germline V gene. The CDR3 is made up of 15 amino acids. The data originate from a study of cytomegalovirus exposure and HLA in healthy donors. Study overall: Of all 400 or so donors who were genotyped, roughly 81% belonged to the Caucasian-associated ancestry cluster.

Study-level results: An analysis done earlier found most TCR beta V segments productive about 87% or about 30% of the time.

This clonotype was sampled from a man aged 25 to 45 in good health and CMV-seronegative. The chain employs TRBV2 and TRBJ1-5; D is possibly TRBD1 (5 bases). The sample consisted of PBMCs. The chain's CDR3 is CASSGRGGGNQPQHF. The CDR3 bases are TGTGCCAGCAGTGGTCGGGGGGGAGGCAATCAGCCCCAGCATTTT.